The 26 T cell receptor beta chains listed next were all sequenced from one sample in a study of early T cells in non-severe SARS-CoV-2 infection. TCRdb passed the 5' RACE reads through MiXCR, listing each CDR3 protein once. In the table there are around 40,000 distinct CDR3 sequences, roughly 12% of which are singletons. Sequencing was performed on whole blood. The source is an adult who was a healthcare worker with PCR-confirmed SARS-CoV-2 infection or an uninfected control (not recorded which).

The J gene is TRBJ2-1, the V gene TRBV29-1; D is uncertain. CDR3 size: 13 residues. Trimming cost V 3 bases and J 9 bases, with 15 bases left between them. Germline-derived CDR1 and CDR2 are SQVTM and ANQGSEA. DNA for the CDR3: TGCAGCGTTGAGCTCTTCCGGATGTTTGAGCAGTTCTTC. This translates into CSVELFRMFEQFF.

This clonotype was counted ten times or more. The genes are TRBV3-1 and TRBJ1-6; tentative D call: TRBD1 (5 bases). Trimming left V 2 bases short and J 10 bases short, with 12 bases between. The CDR3 extends over 14 amino acids. Germline loops: CDR1 LGHDT, CDR2 YNNKEL (reference sequence). CDR3 loop: CASSQRTHLSPLHF. CDR3 in DNA: TGTGCCAGCAGCCAAAGGACACATTTGTCACCCCTCCACTTT.

This clonotype turned up a few times. The J gene is TRBJ2-1, the V gene TRBV20-1, with D possibly matching TRBD1 (8 bases). CDR1 and CDR2 from the germline V gene are DFQATT and SNEGSKA (reference sequence). This CDR3 is 14 amino acids long. V was clipped by 3 bases and J by 12 bases, with 21 bases between them. CDR3 protein: CSASEQGGVGRQFF. Here the CDR3 DNA reads TGCAGTGCTAGTGAACAGGGGGGGGTCGGAAGGCAGTTCTTC.

At least ten counts were recorded for this clonotype. This CDR3 is CAISESVGNQPQHF. DNA of the CDR3: TGTGCCATCAGTGAGTCGGTAGGCAATCAGCCCCAGCATTTT. V usage is TRBV10-3 and J usage is TRBJ1-5; the D is unclear. The V gene lost 0 bases and the J gene lost 2 bases, with 5 bases spanning the gap. CDR1 and CDR2 from the germline V gene are ENHRY and SYGVKD. The CDR3 runs 14 residues.

This clonotype was seen at least ten times. V and J are TRBV5-1 and TRBJ1-5; 7 bases agree with TRBD1. The CDR3 spans 14 residues. The J segment lost 9 bases and the V segment lost 3 bases, leaving 9 bases of the junction unmatched. CDR1 is SGHRS, CDR2 YFSETQ, per germline. CDR3 DNA sequence: TGCGCCAGCAGCTCGGGACAGTCTGATACGCCCCAGCATTTT. Protein product: CASSSGQSDTPQHF. Full variable domain (rest looked up from reference TRBV5-1 and TRBJ1-5): KAGVTQTPRYLIKTRGQQVTLSCSPISGHRSVSWYQQTPGQGLQFLFEYFSETQRNKGNFPGRFSGRQFSNSRSEMNVSTLELGDSALYLCASSSGQSDTPQHFGDGTRLSIL.

This clonotype came up a few times. The chain carries TRBV7-9 and TRBJ2-7, with D perhaps given as TRBD1 or TRBD2 (5 bases each). Germline CDR1 reads SEHNR; CDR2 reads FQNEAQ (reference sequence). V was shortened by 5 bases and J by 4 bases, with 15 bases between the two germline ends. This CDR3 contains 14 residues. The DNA of the CDR3 is TGTGCCAGCAGCCGTTCCGGGACCATTTACGAGCAGTACTTC. It translates to CASSRSGTIYEQYF.

This clonotype was observed many times. The chain couples TRBV20-1 to TRBJ2-7; 7 nucleotides align to TRBD2. CDR1 and CDR2 (germline): DFQATT, SNEGSKA (reference sequence). Trimming at V came to 0 bases and at J to 0 bases, leaving 5 bases not matched to a gene. This CDR3 is 15 amino acids long. The CDR3 DNA follows: TGCAGTGCTAGAGACAGTAGGACTAGCTCCTACGAGCAGTACTTC. This encodes CSARDSRTSSYEQYF.

V and J are TRBV7-8 and TRBJ1-3; 10 bases are shared with TRBD1. Germline V gives CDR1 SGHVS, CDR2 FQNEAQ. The CDR3 has 14 residues. Trimming took 6 bases from V and 10 from J; bases not matched to a gene: 9. CDR3 loop: CASSQRTGGDTIYF. The CDR3, as DNA: TGTGCCAGCAGTCAACGGACAGGGGGAGATACCATATATTTT.

This clonotype was detected many times. The chain has TRBV4-1 and TRBJ1-1; D gene ambiguous. The CDR3 is made up of 16 amino acids. V lost 5 bases to trimming and J lost 0 bases, with 16 bases between them. Germline lookup yields CDR1 MGHRA and CDR2 YSYEKL. The DNA of the CDR3 is TGCGCCAGCAGCACCCACACCGGCGGCATGAACACTGAAGCTTTCTTT. Translation: CASSTHTGGMNTEAFF.

This clonotype came up a few times. The rearrangement uses TRBV5-4 and TRBJ2-1; D is perhaps TRBD2 (5 bases). The germline gives CDR1 SGHNT, CDR2 YYREEE (reference sequence). This CDR3 has 18 residues. V was trimmed by 1 base and J by 0 bases, leaving 17 bases between them. The CDR3 loop reads CASSLYPFGESSYNEQFF. The CDR3 nucleotides are TGTGCCAGCAGCTTGTACCCTTTTGGGGAGAGCTCCTACAATGAGCAGTTCTTC.

This clonotype turned up a few times. This chain uses TRBV2 with TRBJ2-2; 11 bases align to TRBD2. The CDR3 is made up of 15 amino acids. Germline trimming cut 4 bases from V and 5 bases from J; bases unmatched to any gene: 3. Per the germline V gene, CDR1 is SNHLY and CDR2 is FYNNEI. The CDR3 sequence is CASSAVAGGTGELFF. The CDR3 DNA reads TGTGCCAGCAGTGCGGTAGCGGGAGGGACCGGGGAGCTGTTTTTT.

This clonotype was observed many times. Here the CDR3 reads CAISESFGQGMYEQYF. For the CDR3, the DNA is TGTGCCATCAGTGAGTCGTTTGGACAGGGGATGTACGAGCAGTACTTC. The chain links TRBV10-3 to TRBJ2-7; TRBD1 matches at 9 bases. The CDR3 spans 16 residues. The V gene end was trimmed by 0 bases and the J gene end by 4 bases; junction bases not matched to a gene: 7. The germline V gene has CDR1 ENHRY and CDR2 SYGVKD.

The chain employs TRBV27 and TRBJ2-3; the D is unclear. V was cut by 6 bases and J by 1 base, with 11 bases left in between. Germline V lookup: CDR1 MNHEY, CDR2 SMNVEV (reference sequence). The CDR3 loop spans 14 amino acids. DNA for the CDR3: TGTGCCAGCAGCATCACTGCGGGCACAGATACGCAGTATTTT. This gives the protein CASSITAGTDTQYF.

This chain connects TRBV12-3 or TRBV12-4 to TRBJ2-7; 9 bases fit TRBD2. This CDR3 has 14 amino acids. J was trimmed by 4 bases and V by 8 bases; bases with no gene match: 9. CDR3 sequence (DNA): TGTGCCAGCCGACTAGGCGGGAGGGGTTACGAGCAGTACTTC. It is translated as CASRLGGRGYEQYF.

This clonotype showed up many times. This sequence joins TRBV5-6 and TRBJ2-4, with 8 bases lining up with TRBD1. Trimming removed 4 bases from V and 6 bases from J; junction bases left unmatched: 3. The CDR3 is 13 residues long. Per germline, CDR1 SGHDT and CDR2 YYEEEE. The CDR3 DNA follows: TGTGCCAGCAGCCCCGGGACAGGAAACATTCAGTACTTC. Its protein is CASSPGTGNIQYF.

This clonotype has just a few counts. The chain carries TRBV29-1 and TRBJ1-2, with D uncertain. This CDR3 has 11 residues. Per the germline V gene, CDR1 is SQVTM and CDR2 is ANQGSEA. The germline V and J ends were trimmed by 0 bases and 8 bases, with 7 bases remaining between them. CDR3 sequence: CSVEEGRGYTF. CDR3 bases: TGCAGCGTTGAAGAGGGAAGAGGCTACACCTTC.

This sequence joins TRBV5-1 and TRBJ2-2; no clear D gene. Trimming stripped 0 bases from V and 1 base from J, with 7 bases between. The CDR3 covers 15 residues. The germline V gene encodes CDR1 SGHRS and CDR2 YFSETQ. This CDR3 reads CASSLEGKNTGELFF. The CDR3 nucleotides are TGCGCCAGCAGCTTGGAAGGAAAGAACACCGGGGAGCTGTTTTTT.

This clonotype was observed a few times. J is TRBJ2-6 and V is TRBV19; possibly TRBD1 for D (6 bases). Trimming took 9 bases from V and 0 from J, leaving 12 bases between them. Germline CDR1 is LNHDA and CDR2 is SQIVND (reference sequence). The CDR3 runs 15 residues. CDR3 sequence: CASETRGSGANVLTF. CDR3 bases: TGTGCCAGCGAGACCAGGGGCTCTGGGGCCAACGTCCTGACTTTC.

About this clonotype itself: This clone may be a read error of a much larger clone one base away. V and J are TRBV7-2 and TRBJ2-3; D is uncertain. CDR3 length: 13 residues. The germline gives CDR1 SGHTA, CDR2 FQGNSA. Trimming stripped 2 bases from V and 5 bases from J, with 8 bases between. CDR3: CASSLWGLDTQYF. Written as DNA, the CDR3 is TGTGCCAGCAGCTTATGGGGTCTAGATACGCAGTATTTT. Looking up the rest from reference TRBV7-2 and TRBJ2-3 gives the full variable domain: GAGVSQSPSNKVTEKGKDVELRCDPISGHTALYWYRQSLGQGLEFLIYFQGNSAPDKSGLPSDRFSAERTGGSVSTLTIQRTQQEDSAVYLCASSLWGLDTQYFGPGTRLTVL.

This clonotype was seen at least ten times. This chain joins TRBV14 and TRBJ2-7; D is uncertain. There are 12 residues in the CDR3. V was cut by 1 base and J by 0 bases, with 1 base left in between. The germline V gene encodes CDR1 SGHDN and CDR2 FVKESK. CDR3 in amino acids: CASSQVSYEQYF. The CDR3 DNA is TGTGCCAGCAGCCAAGTCTCCTACGAGCAGTACTTC.

This chain links TRBV4-2 with TRBJ2-5; 9 nucleotides line up with TRBD2. Germline V gene data show CDR1 as LGHNA and CDR2 as YNFKEQ. The CDR3 sequence is 15 residues long. Trimming removed 0 bases from V and 5 bases from J; junction bases left unmatched: 4. The chain's CDR3 is CASSQDSGSKETQYF. CDR3 nucleotides: TGTGCCAGCAGCCAAGATAGCGGGAGTAAGGAGACCCAGTACTTC.

The sample holds many counts of this clonotype. The chain combines TRBV5-1 with TRBJ2-1; D might be TRBD2 (5 bases). The germline gives CDR1 SGHRS, CDR2 YFSETQ. This CDR3 region has 14 residues. Trimming stripped 4 bases from V and 5 bases from J, with 13 bases between. The CDR3 DNA is TGCGCCAGCAGCCCCCGGACTGTAAACAATGAGCAGTTCTTC. It specifies CASSPRTVNNEQFF. The entire variable domain, with the rest obtained from reference TRBV5-1 and TRBJ2-1, is as follows: KAGVTQTPRYLIKTRGQQVTLSCSPISGHRSVSWYQQTPGQGLQFLFEYFSETQRNKGNFPGRFSGRQFSNSRSEMNVSTLELGDSALYLCASSPRTVNNEQFFGPGTRLTVL.

The V gene is TRBV11-2, the J gene TRBJ2-2, with D perhaps matching TRBD1 or TRBD2 (5 bases each). Trimming pared 1 base from V and 5 bases from J, leaving 8 bases between. The CDR3 has 14 residues. Germline CDR1 is SGHAT and CDR2 is FQNNGV. In nucleotides, the CDR3 is TGTGCCAGCAGCTTAGGCTGGGGGACCGGGGAGCTGTTTTTT. It codes for CASSLGWGTGELFF.

This clonotype has ten or more counts. This rearrangement joins TRBV29-1 to TRBJ2-4, with TRBD1 matching over 12 bases. V shed 1 base, J shed 6 bases, and the junction held 4 bases outside the gene matches. The CDR3 runs to 15 residues. The germline V gene encodes CDR1 SQVTM and CDR2 ANQGSEA. CDR3 region: CSVEGDRGPRNIQYF. The DNA of the CDR3 is TGCAGCGTTGAAGGGGACAGGGGGCCTCGAAACATTCAGTACTTC.

This clonotype has a count of ten or more. The V gene is TRBV28, the J gene TRBJ1-5; D unresolved. The V end was cut by 5 bases, the J end by 2 bases, with 7 bases between. CDR3 length: 13 residues. Germline V gives CDR1 MDHEN, CDR2 SYDVKM. CDR3 sequence (DNA): TGTGCCAGCAGTGACCGGGGCAATCAGCCCCAGCATTTT. This gives the protein CASSDRGNQPQHF.

This clonotype was counted at least ten times. The V call is TRBV20-1, the J call TRBJ2-1, with D maybe TRBD1 (6 bases). Germline CDR1 and CDR2: DFQATT and SNEGSKA (reference sequence). The CDR3 runs to 14 residues. V dropped 8 bases and J dropped 5 bases, with 19 bases sitting between them. Written as DNA, the CDR3 is TGCAGTCTTCCCGTGGCAGGGGAAAACAATGAGCAGTTCTTC. It translates to CSLPVAGENNEQFF.